Following are 27 T cell receptor beta chains from one sample sequenced in a study of T cell repertoires in cytomegalovirus infection. The antigens these receptors bind are not known. Each CDR3 protein gets one entry after TCRdb re-called the reads with MiXCR. The sample lists under 50,000 distinct CDR3 sequences; 20% to 25% were seen once. Specimen: PBMCs, sequenced either directly or after in vitro stimulation (not recorded which). These receptors were collected from a human donor in good health (CMV status not recorded). Some clones in this sample may be carry-over from other donors' samples.

This clonotype was recorded a few times. The CDR3 spells CASSFSGVQETQYF. CDR3 in DNA: TGTGCCAGCAGCTTTTCTGGGGTACAAGAGACCCAGTACTTC. V gene TRBV5-4 combines with J gene TRBJ2-5; the D is unclear. The ends were cut back, 2 bases at V and 2 bases at J, with 10 bases in the middle. The CDR3 covers 14 residues. CDR1 SGHNT and CDR2 YYREEE come from the germline V gene (reference sequence).

In its sample, this clonotype was seen many times. The V call is TRBV10-3, the J call TRBJ2-3; 9 bases fit TRBD1. The CDR3 consists of 16 residues. After removal of 0 bases from V and 3 bases from J, the junction contained 4 bases not matched to a gene. Germline V CDR1 and CDR2: ENHRY, SYGVKD. CDR3 amino acids: CAISESSGQGTDTQYF. The CDR3 bases are TGTGCCATCAGTGAGTCTTCCGGACAGGGGACAGATACGCAGTATTTT.

This chain joins TRBV20-1 and TRBJ2-7; the D gene is possibly TRBD2 (6 bases). Germline V lookup: CDR1 DFQATT, CDR2 SNEGSKA (reference sequence). V lost 7 bases and J 0 bases, leaving 19 bases between the germline ends. The CDR3 contains 15 residues. The CDR3 here is CSGRADYHPSYEQYF. CDR3 bases: TGCAGTGGAAGGGCGGACTATCACCCCTCCTACGAGCAGTACTTC.

In this sample, this clonotype turned up many times. The J gene is TRBJ2-1, the V gene TRBV7-2; D is possibly TRBD1 or TRBD2 (5 bases each). Trimming stripped 4 bases from V and 4 bases from J, with 17 bases between. The CDR3 contains 16 residues. Germline V gene lookup returns CDR1 SGHTA and CDR2 FQGNSA. Here the CDR3 reads CASSSNYRDAYNEQFF. In DNA form, the CDR3 reads TGTGCCAGCAGCTCGAATTACCGGGACGCTTACAATGAGCAGTTCTTC.

This chain joins TRBV10-1 and TRBJ1-1; D gene ambiguous. The CDR3 is made up of 14 amino acids. V was trimmed by 0 bases and J by 0 bases, leaving 5 bases between them. Germline CDR1 reads WNHNN; CDR2 reads SYGVQD (reference sequence). This chain's CDR3 is CASSESLMNTEAFF. As DNA, the CDR3 is TGCGCCAGCAGTGAGTCTTTAATGAACACTGAAGCTTTCTTT.

This clonotype came up many times. V and J are TRBV12-5 and TRBJ2-1, with 11 bases that match TRBD2. The V segment lost 0 bases and the J segment 5 bases; nucleotides outside the gene matches: 6. The CDR3 is 17 amino acids. The germline V gene has CDR1 LGHNT and CDR2 FRNRAP. This chain's CDR3 is CASGLVLGTSGNNEQFF. In DNA, the CDR3 is TGTGCTAGTGGTTTGGTACTTGGGACTAGCGGAAACAATGAGCAGTTCTTC.

By frequency in the sample, this clonotype is medium-sized. This chain joins TRBV7-2 and TRBJ2-5; D gene uncertain. This CDR3 region has 11 residues. The germline V and J ends were trimmed by 2 bases and 5 bases, with 3 bases remaining between them. Germline values: CDR1 SGHTA, CDR2 FQGNSA. CDR3 in DNA: TGTGCCAGCAGCTTAACTGAGACCCAGTACTTC. Its translation: CASSLTETQYF.

This chain joins TRBV6-6 and TRBJ1-5, with unresolved D. The CDR3 length is 16 residues. Germline CDR1 MNHNY, CDR2 SVGAGI (reference sequence). V was shortened by 0 bases and J by 0 bases, with 9 bases between the two germline ends. The CDR3 nucleotides are TGTGCCAGCAGTTACTCGGGTCGATCTAGCAATCAGCCCCAGCATTTT. Its protein is CASSYSGRSSNQPQHF.

The table lists this clonotype with a count of one. This chain joins TRBV2 and TRBJ1-5, with D possibly matching TRBD1 (5 bases). Germline V gene sequence: CDR1 SNHLY, CDR2 FYNNEI. This CDR3 region has 15 residues. Trimming took 6 bases from V and 1 from J, leaving 13 bases between them. As DNA, the CDR3 is TGTGCCAGCAGAACTGGGACTGAAAGCAATCAGCCCCAGCATTTT. It yields the protein CASRTGTESNQPQHF.

The table lists this clonotype with a few counts. The rearrangement links TRBV2 to TRBJ2-5, with 11 bases lining up with TRBD2. Germline trimming cut 5 bases from V and 5 bases from J; bases unmatched to any gene: 7. Germline V gene sequence: CDR1 SNHLY, CDR2 FYNNEI. CDR3 size: 15 residues. CDR3 sequence: CASSPLAGGGETQYF. DNA of the CDR3: TGTGCCAGCAGTCCCCTAGCGGGAGGTGGGGAGACCCAGTACTTC.

The rearrangement joins TRBV2 to TRBJ2-1; D is ambiguous. Germline V CDR1 and CDR2: SNHLY, FYNNEI. The CDR3 extends over 14 amino acids. Trimming pared 8 bases from V and 0 bases from J, leaving 11 bases between. The CDR3 DNA reads as TGTGCCAGCCGGGTGGACGCCTCCTACAATGAGCAGTTCTTC. It translates to CASRVDASYNEQFF. Based on the CDR3 plus reference TRBV2 and TRBJ2-1, the full variable domain is EPEVTQTPSHQVTQMGQEVILRCVPISNHLYFYWYRQILGQKVEFLVSFYNNEISEKSEIFDDQFSVERPDGSNFTLKIRSTKLEDSAMYFCASRVDASYNEQFFGPGTRLTVL.

This clonotype was seen more than once but under ten times. The V call is TRBV10-3, the J call TRBJ2-5, with D possibly being TRBD2 (6 bases). This CDR3 has 13 amino acids. The germline V gene encodes CDR1 ENHRY and CDR2 SYGVKD. Trimming took off 8 bases at V and 3 bases at J, with 13 bases between the two ends. In DNA form, the CDR3 reads TGTGCCATCCGGGGGAGCCTAGAAGAGACCCAGTACTTC. The encoded protein is CAIRGSLEETQYF.

This clonotype was seen many times. CDR3 sequence reads: CSARDELAGVGDTQYF. The CDR3 DNA sequence: TGCAGTGCTAGAGACGAACTAGCGGGAGTTGGAGATACGCAGTATTTT. This chain connects TRBV20-1 to TRBJ2-3; 11 bases match TRBD2. Germline V gene lookup returns CDR1 DFQATT and CDR2 SNEGSKA (reference sequence). Unmatched junction bases numbered 7, after V lost 0 bases and J lost 5 bases. The CDR3 has 16 residues.

This clonotype turned up a few times. This sequence joins TRBV7-9 and TRBJ1-6; D is unresolved. V was shortened by 0 bases and J by 13 bases, with 13 bases between the two germline ends. Germline CDR1 is SEHNR and CDR2 is FQNEAQ (reference sequence). The CDR3 covers 14 residues. CDR3 DNA: TGTGCCAGCAGCTTAGCCGGCAAAGGCCGGCCCCTCCACTTT. This gives the protein CASSLAGKGRPLHF. Variable domain in full (rest from reference TRBV7-9 and TRBJ1-6): DTGVSQNPRHKITKRGQNVTFRCDPISEHNRLYWYRQTLGQGPEFLTYFQNEAQLEKSRLLSDRFSAERPKGSFSTLEIQRTEQGDSAMYLCASSLAGKGRPLHFGNGTRLTVT.

This clonotype was seen many times. The rearrangement uses TRBV10-2 and TRBJ1-1, with unresolved D. This CDR3 is built from 14 residues. Trimming shortened V by 8 bases and J by 0 bases, and 13 bases separated the two germline ends. Germline CDR1 is WSHSY and CDR2 is SAAADI. The CDR3 DNA reads TGCGCCAGCCGCCTAGCAGGTATGAACACTGAAGCTTTCTTT. It encodes CASRLAGMNTEAFF.

CDR3 bases: TGTGCCAGCAGGAGGGGGGTGAACACTGAAGCTTTCTTT. It yields the protein CASRRGVNTEAFF. The chain is built from TRBV28 and TRBJ1-1; tentative D call: TRBD1 (6 bases). Germline CDR1 MDHEN, CDR2 SYDVKM. Trimming pared 6 bases from V and 0 bases from J, leaving 8 bases between. The CDR3 spans 13 residues. The entire variable domain, with the rest obtained from reference TRBV28 and TRBJ1-1, is as follows: DVKVTQSSRYLVKRTGEKVFLECVQDMDHENMFWYRQDPGLGLRLIYFSYDVKMKEKGDIPEGYSVSREKKERFSLILESASTNQTSMYLCASRRGVNTEAFFGQGTRLTVV.

V gene TRBV6-6 combines with J gene TRBJ2-7, with 10 bases lining up with TRBD2. Germline CDR1 and CDR2: MNHNY and SVGAGI (reference sequence). The CDR3 runs to 17 residues. The V and J ends lost 6 bases and 4 bases, in that order; junction bases with no gene match: 15. Here the CDR3 DNA reads TGTGCCAGCAGCCTAGCTAGCGCTAGCGGGAGATCGTACGAGCAGTACTTC. This encodes CASSLASASGRSYEQYF.

This clonotype showed up many times. V gene TRBV7-2 combines with J gene TRBJ2-1, with D possibly matching TRBD2 (6 bases). This CDR3 has 14 amino acids. CDR1 is SGHTA, CDR2 FQGNSA, per germline. V was clipped by 7 bases and J by 2 bases, with 12 bases between them. CDR3 DNA sequence: TGTGCCAGCACCGCGGGGTCCGCCTACAATGAGCAGTTCTTC. It yields the protein CASTAGSAYNEQFF.

This clonotype came up a few times. V gene TRBV5-1 combines with J gene TRBJ2-7, with TRBD2 identical over 8 bases. Per germline, CDR1 SGHRS and CDR2 YFSETQ. The CDR3 sequence is 17 residues long. Trimming took 0 bases from V and 5 from J; bases not matched to a gene: 13. Written as DNA, the CDR3 is TGCGCCAGCAGCTTGGCTGGTGGTTCGAGCGGGAGCAACGAGCAGTACTTC. It codes for CASSLAGGSSGSNEQYF.

This clonotype was counted at least ten times. The chain links TRBV6-2 or TRBV6-3 to TRBJ2-1; D gene uncertain. CDR3 length: 12 residues. V was trimmed by 5 bases and J by 6 bases, leaving 8 bases between them. Per the germline V gene, CDR1 is MNHEY and CDR2 is SVGEGT. This CDR3 reads CASSQSSNEQFF. In DNA, the CDR3 is TGTGCCAGCAGTCAAAGCTCCAATGAGCAGTTCTTC.

This clonotype was observed many times. This chain links TRBV7-2 with TRBJ2-1, with TRBD2 identical over 10 bases. The ends lost 3 bases at V and 4 bases at J; junction bases unmatched: 6. CDR1 is SGHTA, CDR2 FQGNSA, per germline. There are 16 residues in the CDR3. The CDR3 region is CASSFMTSGHYNEQFF. CDR3 DNA sequence: TGTGCCAGCAGCTTCATGACTAGCGGGCATTACAATGAGCAGTTCTTC.

This clonotype was detected only a few times. J is TRBJ1-3 and V is TRBV28; possible D gene TRBD1, 6 bases. Germline V lookup: CDR1 MDHEN, CDR2 SYDVKM. The CDR3 has 16 amino acids. With 7 bases removed from V and 4 bases from J, the gap between germline ends came to 20 bases. CDR3 nucleotide sequence: TGTGCCAGCAAAGACCTCCAGGGGCTGGCCGGAAACACCATATATTTT. Its protein product is CASKDLQGLAGNTIYF.

This chain uses TRBV11-3 with TRBJ2-2; perhaps TRBD1 as D (6 bases). V was trimmed by 6 bases and J by 3 bases, leaving 11 bases between them. This CDR3 is built from 14 residues. CDR1 and CDR2 from the germline V gene are SGHNT and YENEEA. The CDR3 DNA follows: TGTGCCAGCAGGTCAGGGGCACACACCGGGGAGCTGTTTTTT. Its protein product is CASRSGAHTGELFF.

This rearrangement joins TRBV4-3 to TRBJ1-3; D remains unclear. Germline V gene lookup returns CDR1 LGHNA and CDR2 YSLEER. The CDR3 extends over 15 amino acids. Trimming took 1 base from V and 0 from J, leaving 7 bases between them. CDR3 loop: CASSQGVGSGNTIYF. The CDR3 region has the DNA TGCGCCAGCAGCCAAGGGGTGGGCTCTGGAAACACCATATATTTT.

This clonotype was observed at least ten times. The CDR3, as DNA: TGCGCCAGCAGCCAAGATGGGGTCAGGGGGAACACTGAAGCTTTCTTT. Translated: CASSQDGVRGNTEAFF. This chain joins TRBV4-1 and TRBJ1-1; a possible D gene is TRBD1 (6 bases). Germline V gives CDR1 MGHRA, CDR2 YSYEKL. V gave up 0 bases and J gave up 1 base, with 12 bases separating them. There are 16 residues in the CDR3.

This clonotype has ten or more counts. The genes are TRBV7-2 and TRBJ2-3, with D possibly TRBD2 on 5 matching bases. The CDR3 covers 14 residues. Germline V gives CDR1 SGHTA, CDR2 FQGNSA. V was cut by 3 bases and J by 6 bases, with 13 bases left in between. In nucleotides, the CDR3 is TGTGCCAGCAGCTTTAGGCCTGGGAGCGATACGCAGTATTTT. Translated: CASSFRPGSDTQYF.

The CDR3 spells CASSTPPGSSYNSPLHF. CDR3 sequence (DNA): TGTGCCAGTAGTACACCACCCGGGAGCTCCTATAATTCACCCCTCCACTTT. The rearrangement joins TRBV19 to TRBJ1-6; no clear D gene. The V gene's germline CDR1 is LNHDA and CDR2 SQIVND (reference sequence). Deletions cut 4 bases from V and 0 bases from J, with 13 bases between. CDR3 size: 17 residues.